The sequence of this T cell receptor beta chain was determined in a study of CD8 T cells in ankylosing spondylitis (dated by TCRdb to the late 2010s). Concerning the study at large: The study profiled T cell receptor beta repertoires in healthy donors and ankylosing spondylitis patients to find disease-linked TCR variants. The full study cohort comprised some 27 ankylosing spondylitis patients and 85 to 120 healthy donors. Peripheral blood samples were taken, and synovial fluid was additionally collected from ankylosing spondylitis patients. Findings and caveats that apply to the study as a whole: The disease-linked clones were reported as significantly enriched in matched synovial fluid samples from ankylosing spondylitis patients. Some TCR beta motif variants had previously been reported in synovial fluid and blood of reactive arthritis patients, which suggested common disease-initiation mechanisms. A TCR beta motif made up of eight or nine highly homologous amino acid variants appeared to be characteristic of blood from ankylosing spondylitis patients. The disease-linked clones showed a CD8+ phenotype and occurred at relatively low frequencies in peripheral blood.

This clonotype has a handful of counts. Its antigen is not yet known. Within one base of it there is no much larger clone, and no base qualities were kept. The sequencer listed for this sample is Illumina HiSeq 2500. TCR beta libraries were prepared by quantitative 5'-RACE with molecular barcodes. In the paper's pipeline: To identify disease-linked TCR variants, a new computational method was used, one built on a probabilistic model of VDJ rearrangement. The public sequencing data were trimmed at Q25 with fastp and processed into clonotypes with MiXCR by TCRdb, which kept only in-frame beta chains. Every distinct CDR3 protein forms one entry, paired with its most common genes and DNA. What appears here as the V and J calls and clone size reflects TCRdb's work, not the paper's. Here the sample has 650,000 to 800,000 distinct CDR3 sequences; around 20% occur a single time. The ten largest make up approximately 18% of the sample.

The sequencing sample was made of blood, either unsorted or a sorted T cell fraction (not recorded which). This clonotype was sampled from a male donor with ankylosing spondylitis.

The CDR3 protein: CASTQSGTPKNIQYF. The DNA sequence is TGTGCCAGCACTCAGTCCGGGACCCCCAAAAACATTCAGTACTTC. The chain is assembled from TRBV12-3 or TRBV12-4 and TRBJ2-4; the D assignment is uncertain and may be TRBD1 or TRBD2, with 5 bases supporting each. The junction shows trimming of 7 bases on V and 2 bases on J, plus 15 bases between the germline ends. CDR3 length: 15 amino acids, cysteine to phenylalanine. The DNA shown is the 45-base CDR3, in frame from base 1.